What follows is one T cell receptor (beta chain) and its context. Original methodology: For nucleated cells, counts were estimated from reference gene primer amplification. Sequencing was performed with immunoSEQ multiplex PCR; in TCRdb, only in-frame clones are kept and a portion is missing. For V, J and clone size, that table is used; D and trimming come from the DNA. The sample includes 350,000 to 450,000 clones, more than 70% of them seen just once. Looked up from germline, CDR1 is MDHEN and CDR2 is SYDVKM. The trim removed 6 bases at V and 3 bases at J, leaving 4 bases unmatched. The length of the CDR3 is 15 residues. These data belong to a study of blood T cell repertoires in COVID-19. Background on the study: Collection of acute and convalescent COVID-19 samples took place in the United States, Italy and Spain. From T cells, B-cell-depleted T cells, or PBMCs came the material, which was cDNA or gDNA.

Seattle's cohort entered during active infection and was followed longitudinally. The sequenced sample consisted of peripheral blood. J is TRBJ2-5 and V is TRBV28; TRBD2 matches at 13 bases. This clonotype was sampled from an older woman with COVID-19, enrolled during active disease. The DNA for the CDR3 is TGTGCCAGCAGAACTAGCGGGGGGGCGGAAGAGACCCAGTACTTC. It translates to CASRTSGGAEETQYF.